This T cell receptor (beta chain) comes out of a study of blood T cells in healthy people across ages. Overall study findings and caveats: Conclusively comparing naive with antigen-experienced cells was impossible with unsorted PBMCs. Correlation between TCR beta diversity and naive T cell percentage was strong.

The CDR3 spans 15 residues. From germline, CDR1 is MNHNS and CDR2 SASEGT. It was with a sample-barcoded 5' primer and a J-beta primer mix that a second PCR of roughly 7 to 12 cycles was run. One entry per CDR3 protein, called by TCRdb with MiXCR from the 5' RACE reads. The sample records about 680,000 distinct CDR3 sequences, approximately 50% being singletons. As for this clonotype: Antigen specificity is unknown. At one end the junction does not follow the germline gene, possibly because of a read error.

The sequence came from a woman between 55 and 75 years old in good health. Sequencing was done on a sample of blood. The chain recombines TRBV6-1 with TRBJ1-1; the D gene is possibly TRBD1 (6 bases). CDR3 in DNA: TGTGTCAGCAGTGAAATATGGGGGGCGGACACTGAAGCTTTCTTT. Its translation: CVSSEIWGADTEAFF.